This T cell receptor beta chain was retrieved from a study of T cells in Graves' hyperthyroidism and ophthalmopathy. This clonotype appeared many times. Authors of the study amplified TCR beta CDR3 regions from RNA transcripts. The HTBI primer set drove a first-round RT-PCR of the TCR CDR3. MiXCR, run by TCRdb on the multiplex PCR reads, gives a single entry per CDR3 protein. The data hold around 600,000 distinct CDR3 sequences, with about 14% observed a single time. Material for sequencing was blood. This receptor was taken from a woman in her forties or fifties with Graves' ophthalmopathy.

This chain's CDR3 is CSVEAAPGPKQETQYF. CDR3 nucleotides: TGCAGCGTTGAAGCGGCCCCGGGACCGAAGCAAGAGACCCAGTACTTC. J is TRBJ2-5 and V is TRBV29-1, with D tentatively TRBD1 or TRBD2 (5 bases each). The germline V gene has CDR1 SQVTM and CDR2 ANQGSEA. CDR3 length equals 16 residues. V was shortened by 1 base and J by 2 bases, with 17 bases between the two germline ends.